The T cell receptor beta chain described here comes from a study of cytomegalovirus exposure and HLA in healthy donors. This clone was observed once. From germline, CDR1 is KGHSH and CDR2 LQKENI. Trimming shortened V by 1 base and J by 5 bases, and 18 bases separated the two germline ends. The CDR3 has 16 residues. The PCR had 60 Vbeta and 13 Jbeta primers. Sequencing was performed with immunoSEQ multiplex PCR; in TCRdb, only in-frame clones are kept and a portion is missing. The table has some 150,000 clones, approximately 78% seen once. Sequencing was done on a sample of PBMCs. This rearrangement joins TRBV18 to TRBJ2-7; a weak D match, TRBD2 (7 bases). This clonotype was obtained from a man aged 18 to 30 in good health and CMV-seropositive. CDR3 region: CASSPQGGGSNHEQYF. CDR3 sequence (DNA): TGTGCCAGCTCACCACAAGGGGGGGGCAGTAACCACGAGCAGTACTTC.